This T cell receptor beta chain was sequenced during a study of CD4 T cells in relation to SARS-CoV-2 and coronaviruses. Before the COVID-19 pandemic, during about 2010-2018, CD4+ T cells were taken from unexposed donors. CD4+ T cells were isolated from the cells after roughly 11 days of culture. Assay: immunoSEQ multiplex PCR; the TCRdb copy retains only in-frame clones and omits some. The table has about 22,000 clones, 66% seen once; the top ten hold around 10%. This clone was observed a few times. Its antigen remains unidentified. Germline assignment: CDR1 SGHNT and CDR2 YYREEE (reference sequence). V gave up 2 bases and J gave up 9 bases, with 6 bases separating them. The CDR3 runs 11 residues.

The chain carries TRBV5-4 and TRBJ2-1; D is unclear. The specimen was CD4+ T cells from PBMCs, cultured in vitro. The TCR comes from a human donor in good health. CDR3 sequence (DNA): TGTGCCAGCAGCTTCGGCCGTGAGCAGTTCTTC. Translation: CASSFGREQFF.